The T cell receptor (beta chain) described here comes from a study of blood T cell repertoires in COVID-19. About the study: The study drew acute and convalescent COVID-19 samples from the United States, Italy and Spain. The analysed material was cDNA or gDNA that came from T cells, B-cell-depleted T cells, or PBMCs.

As originally analysed: The authors estimated nucleated cell counts from reference gene primer amplification. The assay was immunoSEQ multiplex PCR, and TCRdb's table has in-frame clones only and misses some. D and trimming were read from the DNA, whereas the V and J calls and clone size are those reported in that table. Seen here are about 210,000 clones, 82% observed once, and the top ten hold 12%. Trimming cost V 0 bases and J 7 bases; bases outside gene matches: 8. The CDR3 length is 16 residues. Germline-derived CDR1 and CDR2 are MNHEY and SVGAGI. This sequence was found in a woman aged 35 to 49 with acute or convalescent COVID-19. The sample was peripheral blood. The V and J genes are TRBV6-5 and TRBJ2-3; 9 bases line up with TRBD2. CDR3 residues: CASSYSGRGGLNTQYF. The CDR3 DNA is TGTGCCAGCAGTTACTCGGGGCGGGGGGGCTTAAATACGCAGTATTTT.